These 21 T cell receptor delta chains came from one sample sequenced in a study of γδ T cells in repeated Plasmodium falciparum infection. TCRdb reapplied CATT to the multiplex PCR reads. The table shows tens of thousands of delta-chain clones, with 1.5% to 2% occurring only once. Flow sorting of PBMC yielded separate Vgamma9/Vdelta2+ and Vdelta2-negative gammadelta T cell populations for bulk repertoire analysis. The specimen sequenced was gamma-delta T cells from blood. Source of these receptors: a pool of human donors (malaria-infected and uninfected, not separated).

This clone was observed a few times. TCRdb's entry gives the protein of a much larger clone, which mismatches this DNA's translation at residue 2, likely from a read error; the protein reported here is translated from the DNA. V and J are TRDV3 and TRDJ1; 13 nucleotides align to TRDD3. Matching the DNA to germline supplied the J gene, which TCRdb does not give. The CDR3 spans 22 residues. Germline V gene lookup returns CDR1 TVYSNPD and CDR2 GDNSRS (reference sequence). This CDR3 reads CSFLLPSYWGIRSPYYTDKLIF. The CDR3 nucleotides read TGTTCCTTCCTCCTTCCTTCGTACTGGGGGATACGTTCACCTTATTACACCGATAAACTCATCTTT.

Details on this clone: Translating this DNA gives a protein that differs at residue 5 from the TCRdb one, which belongs to a much larger clone; a read error is likely, and the protein shown is this translation. The chain links TRDV3 to TRDJ1; the D gene is possibly TRDD3 (6 bases). Germline V gives CDR1 TVYSNPD, CDR2 GDNSRS (reference sequence). CDR3 size: 14 residues. The V end lost 3 bases, the J end lost 1 base, and 15 bases lay between the germline ends. For the CDR3, the DNA is TGTGCCTTAAAACCGGGGGACCTCACCGATAAACTCATCTTT. Its protein is CALKPGDLTDKLIF.

A few counts support this clone. Since a far larger clone is one base different, this is likely a read error. The same CDR3 can be traced to other DNA sequences in this sample. The CDR3 sequence is CACDTLLLGDTDLDNTDKLIF. In DNA form, the CDR3 reads TGTGCCTGTGACACTCTTTTACTGGGGGATACTGACCTCGACAACACCGATAAACTTATCTTT. Called V gene: TRDV2; the J gene was not called; the table's TRDD3 call for D was not verified on the DNA. The CDR3 has 21 amino acids. In germline, CDR1 is GEAIGNYY, CDR2 EKD.

This clone was seen more than once but under ten times. This likely reflects a read error, since a far larger clone is one base away. Other DNA variants within this sample encode the same CDR3. V gene TRDV1 combines with J gene TRDJ1; 8 bases map to TRDD3. No J segment appears in TCRdb, so it was assigned here by matching the sequence to germline. Per the germline V gene, CDR1 is TSWWSYY and CDR2 is QGS. V was clipped by 1 base and J by 0 bases; unmatched bases: 37. This CDR3 comprises 27 residues. The CDR3 DNA reads TGTGCTCTTGGGGAACGGGTAGTCTTCGTCGACCTAGCTACTGGGGGGTTATCATACCCTTACACCGATAAACTCATCTTT. It specifies CALGERVVFVDLATGGLSYPYTDKLIF.

This clone was recorded at least ten times. This clone may be a read error of a much larger clone one base away. This sample also contains other DNA sequences that code for the same CDR3. V gene TRDV1 combines with J gene TRDJ1, with 10 bases that match TRDD3. The CDR3 contains 16 residues. CDR1 and CDR2 (germline): TSWWSYY, QGS. DNA of the CDR3: TGCGCTCTCAGAGGGGGATACGCGGGTTACTGGGATAAACTCATCTTT. It codes for CALRGGYAGYWDKLIF.

For this clone: TCRdb's protein for this DNA is that of a much larger clone and differs from the translation at residue 15, likely a read error; the protein shown is the DNA translation. V and J are TRDV1 and TRDJ3; TRDD3 agrees at 7 bases. The J gene was not available in TCRdb and was assigned here by matching the DNA to germline segments. Germline assignment: CDR1 TSWWSYY and CDR2 QGS. Germline trimming cut 2 bases from V and 2 bases from J; bases unmatched to any gene: 33. CDR3 length: 27 residues. The CDR3 DNA follows: TGTGCTCTTGGGGAAACTGGGCCCAAACTCACATCCCATCGGAGGATACGCGGTCCCTGGGACACCCGACAGATGTTTTTC. Translated, it gives CALGETGPKLTSHRRIRGPWDTRQMFF.

A remark on this clone: This likely stems from a read error, as it lies one base from a far larger clone. In the same sample, other DNA sequences code for this CDR3. The J gene has no call, while the V gene is TRDV3; the D segment call TRDD3 is taken from the table without a DNA check. CDR3 length: 16 amino acids. In germline, CDR1 is TVYSNPD, CDR2 GDNSRS (reference sequence). The CDR3 DNA reads TGTGCCTTTGATTACTGGGGGCCAGCGTACACCGATAAACTTATCTTT. Encoded protein: CAFDYWGPAYTDKLIF.

The table lists this clone with many counts. A much more abundant neighbour one base away suggests this may be a read error. This sequence joins TRDV3 and TRDJ1; D ambiguous. V was shortened by 3 bases and J by 7 bases, with 24 bases between the two germline ends. Germline assignment: CDR1 TVYSNPD and CDR2 GDNSRS (reference sequence). The CDR3 covers 15 residues. The CDR3 loop reads CALILSEERDGKLIF. The DNA of the CDR3 is TGTGCCTTAATACTCTCGGAGGAGAGAGATGGTAAACTCATCTTT.

As concerns this clone: Since a far larger clone is one base different, this is likely a read error. This sample also contains other DNA sequences that code for the same CDR3. V usage is TRDV3 and J usage is TRDJ1; TRDD3 aligns across 8 bases. The J gene, absent from TCRdb, was called here by matching the DNA to germline. Germline loops: CDR1 TVYSNPD, CDR2 GDNSRS (reference sequence). Germline trimming cut 2 bases from V and 0 bases from J; bases unmatched to any gene: 8. The CDR3 consists of 15 residues. CDR3 amino acids: CAFYLGILNTDKLIF. The CDR3, as DNA: TGTGCCTTTTATCTGGGGATACTCAACACCGATAAACTCATCTTT.

There are a few counts of this clone. This likely traces to a read error, being one base from a far larger clone. Within the sample, other DNA sequences also encode this same CDR3. The chain carries TRDV3 and TRDJ1; the D gene is possibly TRDD3 (6 bases). The CDR3 loop spans 13 amino acids. CDR1 and CDR2 from the germline V gene are TVYSNPD and GDNSRS (reference sequence). V gave up 2 bases and J gave up 11 bases, with 21 bases separating them. The CDR3 loop reads CAFCPDWGCWLIF. The DNA of the CDR3 is TGTGCCTTTTGTCCCGATTGGGGATGTTGGCTCATCTTT.

This clone has only a few counts. A far bigger clonotype differs at one base, so this is likely a read error. The V gene was identified as TRDV1, while no J gene was called; the table's D call, TRDD3, was not checked against the DNA. Germline values: CDR1 TSWWSYY, CDR2 QGS. The CDR3 spans 14 residues. The CDR3 coding sequence is TGTGCTCTTGGGGATAACTACCTACACGGTAAGCTCATCTTT. It specifies CALGDNYLHGKLIF.

Comments on this clone: A read error is likely here: a far larger clone is one base away. The rearrangement joins TRDV1 to TRDJ1, with 10 bases that match TRDD3. The J gene was missing in TCRdb and was found by matching the end of the DNA to germline. The CDR3 runs to 20 residues. Germline CDR1 reads TSWWSYY; CDR2 reads QGS. CDR3 coding DNA: TGTGCCCTTGGGGATCTTACTGGGGGATTAAATAGGCAGAACGAAGGTAAACTCATCTTT. Its protein is CALGDLTGGLNRQNEGKLIF.

This clone was seen repeatedly, ten times or more. A read error is possible here, since a much larger clone lies one base away. The gene calls are TRDV1 and TRDJ1; 9 nucleotides agree with TRDD2. The germline V gene encodes CDR1 TSWWSYY and CDR2 QGS. The CDR3 has 25 amino acids. After removal of 5 bases from V and 3 bases from J, the junction contained 37 bases not matched to a gene. The CDR3 DNA reads as TGTGCTCTTGGGAACCCCCTTCCTACAGTCCTCTACTTACTGGGTTCGATAGGAGCAGCCGATAAACTCATCTTT. Protein product: CALGNPLPTVLYLLGSIGAADKLIF.

This clone has more than one count but fewer than ten. TCRdb lists the protein of a much larger clone for this DNA, which differs at residue 19, so this is likely a read error; the protein given here is translated from the DNA itself. A V gene of TRDV1 was called, but no J gene was assigned; the D call TRDD3 from the table was never checked on the DNA. Germline values: CDR1 TSWWSYY, CDR2 QGS. The CDR3 runs 21 residues. CDR3 bases: TGTGCTCTTGGGAAGGTTCTACTTTGGTGGGGGATCCCTTTCTACACCGATAAATTCATCTTT. Protein product: CALGKVLLWWGIPFYTDKFIF.

This clone occurred a few times. The protein in TCRdb stems from a much larger clone and differs at residues 7 and 20 from this DNA's translation, likely a read error; here the protein is translated from the DNA. V is TRDV1 and J is TRDJ1; 9 bases agree with TRDD3. Germline matching of the DNA provided the J gene here, since TCRdb leaves it blank. Germline V gene sequence: CDR1 TSWWSYY, CDR2 QGS. The CDR3 is made up of 23 amino acids. This CDR3 is CALGELEARSYWGTRYYTDELIF. CDR3 DNA: TGTGCTCTTGGGGAACTTGAGGCTAGATCGTACTGGGGGACGCGCTATTACACCGATGAACTCATCTTT.

With respect to this clone: This may arise from a read error, as a much more abundant clone is one base away. At the DNA level, this CDR3 is encoded by other sequences in the same sample as well. The V and J genes are TRDV1 and TRDJ1, with D possibly being TRDD2 (5 bases). TCRdb gives no J gene; it was assigned here by matching the DNA to germline. V was shortened by 5 bases and J by 3 bases, with 40 bases between the two germline ends. This CDR3 is built from 23 residues. The germline CDR1 and CDR2 sequences are TSWWSYY and QGS. CDR3: CALGTTFYLPANRGPSGPDKLIF. The CDR3 bases are TGTGCTCTTGGGACCACGTTTTACCTACCCGCTAATCGGGGCCCCTCGGGTCCCGATAAACTCATCTTT.

This clone occurred many times. This likely stems from a read error, as it lies one base from a far larger clone. Other DNA sequences within the sample encode an identical CDR3. The chain couples TRDV1 to TRDJ1; 9 bases match TRDD3. Germline values: CDR1 TSWWSYY, CDR2 QGS. The CDR3 contains 22 residues. CDR3 DNA: TGCGCTCTTGGGGAAAACCAATTCAAGTACTGGGGGACACCTCTGTACACCGATAAACTCATCTTT. Amino acid sequence: CALGENQFKYWGTPLYTDKLIF.

This clone occurred a few times. A far larger clone is one nucleotide away, so this likely arose from a read error. The identical CDR3 is also encoded by other nucleotide sequences in the sample. The V call is TRAV36/DV7, the J call TRDJ1, with 7 positions matching TRDD3. Matching the DNA to germline supplied the J gene, which TCRdb does not give. This CDR3 comprises 18 residues. The junction had 17 bases not matched to a gene; V was cut back by 0 bases and J by 3 bases. Per germline, CDR1 VTNFRS and CDR2 LTSSGIE (reference sequence). CDR3: CAVEDVPRTGGLSDKLIF. In DNA, the CDR3 is TGTGCTGTGGAGGATGTTCCCCGTACCGGGGGATTATCCGATAAACTCATCTTT.

This clone was observed a handful of times. TCRdb's listed protein matches a much larger clone and diverges from this DNA's translation at residue 14, likely through a read error; the protein shown comes from the DNA. The chain employs TRDV1 and TRDJ1; 9 bases align to TRDD3. Assignment of the J gene here rests on matching the DNA to germline, because TCRdb gives none. Germline lookup yields CDR1 TSWWSYY and CDR2 QGS. V shed 1 base and J 0 bases; nucleotides not matched to a gene: 18. The CDR3 spans 21 residues. CDR3 residues: CALGEPFLQVLGERYTDKLIF. CDR3 in DNA: TGTGCTCTTGGGGAACCCTTCCTCCAAGTACTGGGGGAGAGGTACACCGATAAACTCATCTTT.

The sample holds a few counts of this clone. A far bigger clonotype differs at one base, so this is likely a read error. At the DNA level, this CDR3 is encoded by other sequences in the same sample as well. This chain joins TRDV1 and TRDJ1; 12 nucleotides line up with TRDD3. Germline matching of the DNA provided the J gene here, since TCRdb leaves it blank. This CDR3 is 24 amino acids long. Germline CDR1 is TSWWSYY and CDR2 is QGS. CDR3 region: CALGAPKLFLRARSGGYGPDKLIF. Written as DNA, the CDR3 is TGTGCCCTTGGGGCCCCGAAACTCTTCCTACGCGCTAGGTCTGGGGGATACGGACCCGATAAACTCATCTTT.

This clone showed up just a few times. A far larger clone is just one base off, so this is likely a read error. Other DNA sequences in the sample encode the same CDR3. The chain combines TRDV1 with TRDJ2; perhaps TRDD3 as D (8 bases). TCRdb lists no J gene, so it was determined here by aligning the DNA to germline. CDR1 TSWWSYY and CDR2 QGS come from the germline V gene. The ends were cut back, 1 base at V and 3 bases at J, with 57 bases in the middle. CDR3 length: 31 residues. The DNA of the CDR3 is TGTGCTCTTGGGGAACCAGGTCCCCTCTTTCCTACGATAGGAAAGGCGGTTAATATTCTGGGGGACCCGGGGGTGACAGCACAACTCTTCTTT. Amino acid sequence: CALGEPGPLFPTIGKAVNILGDPGVTAQLFF.